This entry is about one T cell receptor (beta chain). A junction boundary mismatches the germline segment, possibly from a read error. This record belongs to a study of Graves' ophthalmopathy and Graves' hyperthyroidism. Overall study context: The study drew peripheral blood at initial diagnosis, before any treatment.

As the template, RNA transcripts were used to amplify TCR beta CDR3 regions. Scientists carried out first-round RT-PCR using HTBI primers and then a second-round multiplex PCR. MiXCR was run by TCRdb on the multiplex PCR reads, yielding one entry per CDR3 protein. Of 600,000 to 950,000 distinct CDR3 sequences in the sample, roughly two fifths were seen once. This CDR3 comprises 17 residues. Germline-derived CDR1 and CDR2 are SNHLY and FYNNEI. Physicians reached a diagnosis by relying on clinical symptoms, serum thyroxine, TRAb, thyroid ultrasound and orbital computed tomography. The source material was peripheral blood. The receptor comes from an adult man with Graves' ophthalmopathy. The chain recombines TRBV2 with TRBJ1-5, with a tentative D call TRBD1 (5 bases). The CDR3 DNA is TGCGCCAGCAGCCAAGATGGGGCAGGGAGGTCCAGTCAGCCCCAGCATTTT. It codes for CASSQDGAGRSSQPQHF.